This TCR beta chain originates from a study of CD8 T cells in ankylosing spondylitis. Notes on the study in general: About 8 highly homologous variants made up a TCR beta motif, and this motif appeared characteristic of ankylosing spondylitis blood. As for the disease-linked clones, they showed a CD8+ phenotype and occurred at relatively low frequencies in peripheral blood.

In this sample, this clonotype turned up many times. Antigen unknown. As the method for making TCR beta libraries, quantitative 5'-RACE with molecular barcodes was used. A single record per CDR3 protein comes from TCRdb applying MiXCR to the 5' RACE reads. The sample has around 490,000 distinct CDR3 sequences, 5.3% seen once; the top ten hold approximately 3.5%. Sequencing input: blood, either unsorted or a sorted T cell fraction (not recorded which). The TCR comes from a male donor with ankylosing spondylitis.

The CDR3 nucleotides are TGCAGCGTTGAAGAGACAGGGACCGAAAAACTGTTTTTT. Protein: CSVEETGTEKLFF. The chain couples TRBV29-1 to TRBJ1-4; 7 bases are shared with TRBD1. J lost 8 bases, V lost 0 bases, and 3 bases had no gene match. The CDR3 runs 13 residues. CDR1 SQVTM and CDR2 ANQGSEA come from the germline V gene.